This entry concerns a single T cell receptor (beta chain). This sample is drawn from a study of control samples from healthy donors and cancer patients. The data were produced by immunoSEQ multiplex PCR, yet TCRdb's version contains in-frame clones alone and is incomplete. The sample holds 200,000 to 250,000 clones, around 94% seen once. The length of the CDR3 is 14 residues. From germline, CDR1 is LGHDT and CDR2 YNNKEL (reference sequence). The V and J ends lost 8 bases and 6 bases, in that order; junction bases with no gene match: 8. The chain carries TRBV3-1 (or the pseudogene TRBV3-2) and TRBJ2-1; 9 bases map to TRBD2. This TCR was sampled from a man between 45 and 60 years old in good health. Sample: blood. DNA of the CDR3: TGTGCCAGCGAAAGGCGGGGGGGTGTCAATGAGCAGTTCTTC. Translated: CASERRGGVNEQFF.